This T cell receptor (beta chain) was sequenced in a study of blood T cells in healthy people across ages. The CDR3 runs to 15 residues. V trimming: 3 bases; J trimming: 3 bases; junction bases outside the gene matches: 6. Germline V gives CDR1 KGHSH, CDR2 LQKENI. Next came a second PCR, run for about 7 to 11 cycles, which used a sample-barcoded 5' primer along with a J-beta primer mix. Each cDNA molecule received a tag from a template-switch adaptor that had 12 random nucleotides. Sequencing yielded, for each sample, at least 2.5 million paired-end reads carrying CDR3. Using its own MiXCR run on the 5' RACE reads, TCRdb lists one record per CDR3 protein. Of roughly 830,000 distinct CDR3 sequences in the sample, 62% were seen once. Per sample, at least 6 micrograms of total RNA were extracted. Notes on this clonotype: What it binds is not known.

Study-wide results and caveats: In older individuals, TCR beta diversity per million T cells was lower, falling roughly linearly with age.

The source of this sequence is a young man in good health. Sample: blood. The chain couples TRBV18 to TRBJ2-5; TRBD1 aligns across 8 bases. CDR3 in amino acids: CASSPDRGWKETQYF. The CDR3 DNA reads TGTGCCAGCTCACCTGACAGGGGATGGAAAGAGACCCAGTACTTC.